One and the same sample provided the 5 T cell receptor beta chains below, sequenced in a study of T cell changes during pregnancy in multiple sclerosis. Profiling relied on immunoSEQ multiplex PCR, and the TCRdb table lists in-frame clones only, not all of them. The sample yields 32,000 or so clones, 75% to 90% seen once. Sequenced material: CD8+ T cells from peripheral blood mononuclear cells, taken in the second trimester of pregnancy. The receptors here all came from a female donor with multiple sclerosis, enrolled in a pregnancy study.

The CDR3 loop is CASSQDLRGGDEQFF. The CDR3 DNA reads as TGTGCCAGCAGCCAAGATCTCAGGGGTGGGGATGAGCAGTTCTTC. The J gene is TRBJ2-1, the V gene TRBV4-2; D may be TRBD1 (6 bases). Trimming left V 0 bases short and J 8 bases short, with 14 bases between. The germline V gene has CDR1 LGHNA and CDR2 YNFKEQ. The CDR3 is made up of 15 amino acids.

The genes are TRBV7-9 and TRBJ2-5; TRBD2 matches at 12 bases. V shed 1 base and J 5 bases; nucleotides not matched to a gene: 11. Germline assignment: CDR1 SEHNR and CDR2 FQNEAQ (reference sequence). The CDR3 length is 18 residues. CDR3 nucleotides: TGTGCCAGCAGCTTAGTATTGCGGACTAGCGGGGCGGGGGAGACCCAGTACTTC. Residues: CASSLVLRTSGAGETQYF. The whole variable domain, filled in from reference TRBV7-9 and TRBJ2-5, reads DTGVSQNPRHKITKRGQNVTFRCDPISEHNRLYWYRQTLGQGPEFLTYFQNEAQLEKSRLLSDRFSAERPKGSFSTLEIQRTEQGDSAMYLCASSLVLRTSGAGETQYFGPGTRLLVL.

J is TRBJ2-3 and V is TRBV4-1, with D possibly TRBD1 on 5 matching bases. The CDR3 sequence is 15 residues long. CDR1 is MGHRA and CDR2 is YSYEKL in the germline V gene. Trimming shortened V by 3 bases and J by 1 base, and 11 bases separated the two germline ends. CDR3 in DNA: TGCGCCAGCAGCCATAGCAGGGCGGGCACAGATACGCAGTATTTT. It specifies CASSHSRAGTDTQYF.

The chain combines TRBV12-5 with TRBJ1-2, with D possibly being TRBD1 (5 bases). Per germline, CDR1 LGHNT and CDR2 FRNRAP. The CDR3 covers 13 residues. V lost 6 bases to trimming and J lost 0 bases, with 8 bases between them. Written as DNA, the CDR3 is TGTGCTAGTGGACCGGACACTAACTATGGCTACACCTTC. Translation: CASGPDTNYGYTF. Filled out from reference TRBV12-5 and TRBJ1-2, the complete variable domain reads DARVTQTPRHKVTEMGQEVTMRCQPILGHNTVFWYRQTMMQGLELLAYFRNRAPLDDSGMPKDRFSAEMPDATLATLKIQPSEPRDSAVYFCASGPDTNYGYTFGSGTRLTVV.

The rearrangement joins TRBV7-9 to TRBJ1-4; TRBD1 is a possible D gene (6 bases). The germline V gene has CDR1 SEHNR and CDR2 FQNEAQ (reference sequence). V was trimmed by 5 bases and J by 8 bases, leaving 15 bases between them. The CDR3 is made up of 14 amino acids. Here the CDR3 reads CASSSPTGSEKLFF. CDR3 in DNA: TGTGCCAGCAGCAGTCCGACAGGTTCCGAAAAACTGTTTTTT.